These T cell receptor beta chains were read from a single sample in a study of T-cell memory formation after mild COVID-19. From the 5' RACE reads, TCRdb called clonotypes with MiXCR, one entry per CDR3 protein. The sample has approximately 430,000 distinct CDR3 sequences; 23% are singletons. The sequenced sample consisted of PBMCs or a T cell subset sorted from them (not recorded which). These receptors were taken from an adult woman who had mild COVID-19 (a few samples of this study predate the infection). Cell type and time point are not known. Both conserved end residues are part of each CDR3. D genes are given only for firm matches. Expanded clones are given a class, and other clones once, few, many or no size at all.

abundance: few
d_gene: NA
j_gene: TRBJ2-3
v_gene: TRBV10-3
CDR3aa: CAISAGRQGVAGGSTDTQYF
CDR3nt: TGTGCCATCAGTGCCGGACGCCAGGGTGTTGCCGGGGGCAGCACAGATACGCAGTATTTT

abundance: NA
d_gene: NA
j_gene: TRBJ2-1
v_gene: TRBV5-1
CDR3aa: CASSLDWQYNEQFF
CDR3nt: TGCGCCAGCAGCTTGGATTGGCAGTACAATGAGCAGTTCTTC

abundance: few
d_gene: TRBD2
j_gene: TRBJ2-1
v_gene: TRBV10-3
CDR3aa: CAISESKREFVEQFF
CDR3nt: TGTGCCATCAGTGAGTCTAAGCGGGAGTTTGTTGAGCAGTTCTTC

abundance: NA
d_gene: NA
j_gene: TRBJ1-3
v_gene: TRBV29-1
CDR3aa: CSVATGIGNTIYF
CDR3nt: TGCAGCGTGGCGACAGGTATCGGAAACACCATATATTTT

abundance: few
d_gene: NA
j_gene: TRBJ2-3
v_gene: TRBV12-3/TRBV12-4
CDR3aa: CASSFGRRTDTQYF
CDR3nt: TGTGCCAGCAGTTTTGGGAGGAGGACAGATACGCAGTATTTT

abundance: few
d_gene: NA
j_gene: TRBJ2-5
v_gene: TRBV7-7
CDR3aa: CASSTGNSWGETQYF
CDR3nt: TGTGCCAGCAGCACCGGGAACTCCTGGGGGGAGACCCAGTACTTC

abundance: NA
d_gene: NA
j_gene: TRBJ1-2
v_gene: TRBV12-3/TRBV12-4
CDR3aa: CASSYSQFKLSYGYTF
CDR3nt: TGTGCCAGCAGTTACTCCCAGTTCAAACTGAGCTATGGCTACACCTTC

abundance: NA
d_gene: TRBD1
j_gene: TRBJ2-7
v_gene: TRBV18
CDR3aa: CASSPGDRGEQYF
CDR3nt: TGTGCCAGCTCACCCGGGGACAGGGGGGAGCAGTACTTC

abundance: few
d_gene: NA
j_gene: TRBJ2-5
v_gene: TRBV6-5
CDR3aa: CASSYGGGGETQYF
CDR3nt: TGTGCCAGCAGTTACGGAGGGGGCGGTGAGACCCAGTACTTC

abundance: few
d_gene: NA
j_gene: TRBJ1-2
v_gene: TRBV7-2
CDR3aa: CASSSLIELGYGYTF
CDR3nt: TGTGCCAGCAGCTCGCTAATTGAACTGGGCTATGGCTACACCTTC

abundance: NA
d_gene: NA
j_gene: TRBJ2-7
v_gene: TRBV5-1
CDR3aa: CASSTDGSSYEQYF
CDR3nt: TGCGCCAGCAGCACCGATGGGTCCTCCTACGAGCAGTACTTC

abundance: NA
d_gene: TRBD2
j_gene: TRBJ2-5
v_gene: TRBV3-1
CDR3aa: CASSRGGEGETQYF
CDR3nt: TGTGCCAGCAGCCGCGGCGGGGAGGGGGAGACCCAGTACTTC

abundance: NA
d_gene: TRBD2
j_gene: TRBJ2-5
v_gene: TRBV7-2
CDR3aa: CASSPPGPLAGGQETQYF
CDR3nt: TGTGCCAGCAGCCCCCCCGGGCCCCTAGCGGGAGGACAAGAGACCCAGTACTTC

abundance: NA
d_gene: NA
j_gene: TRBJ2-2
v_gene: TRBV5-1
CDR3aa: CASSLQVGGTGELFF
CDR3nt: TGCGCCAGCAGCCTCCAGGTTGGGGGGACCGGGGAGCTGTTTTTT

abundance: few
d_gene: TRBD1
j_gene: TRBJ1-1
v_gene: TRBV29-1
CDR3aa: CSATGNAEAFF
CDR3nt: TGCAGCGCGACAGGGAACGCTGAAGCTTTCTTT

abundance: NA
d_gene: TRBD2
j_gene: TRBJ2-7
v_gene: TRBV11-2
CDR3aa: CASSLDASGASYEQYF
CDR3nt: TGTGCCAGCAGCTTAGATGCTAGCGGGGCCTCCTACGAGCAGTACTTC

abundance: many
d_gene: TRBD2
j_gene: TRBJ2-4
v_gene: TRBV14
CDR3aa: CASSHPTSFGNIQYF
CDR3nt: TGTGCCAGCAGCCACCCGACTAGCTTCGGAAACATTCAGTACTTC

abundance: NA
d_gene: NA
j_gene: TRBJ2-7
v_gene: TRBV30
CDR3aa: CAWSVWVLGTEPGEQYF
CDR3nt: TGTGCCTGGAGTGTATGGGTCTTGGGAACCGAACCCGGCGAGCAGTACTTC

abundance: NA
d_gene: NA
j_gene: TRBJ2-1
v_gene: TRBV29-1
CDR3aa: CSVVQHEQFF
CDR3nt: TGCAGCGTTGTACAACATGAGCAGTTCTTC

abundance: NA
d_gene: TRBD2
j_gene: TRBJ2-3
v_gene: TRBV20-1
CDR3aa: CSATSETTDTQYF
CDR3nt: TGCAGTGCGACTAGCGAAACCACAGATACGCAGTATTTT

abundance: NA
d_gene: TRBD1
j_gene: TRBJ2-1
v_gene: TRBV7-2
CDR3aa: CASSRGGQGRNEQFF
CDR3nt: TGTGCCAGCAGCCGAGGGGGACAGGGTCGGAATGAGCAGTTCTTC

abundance: NA
d_gene: TRBD1
j_gene: TRBJ2-3
v_gene: TRBV6-2/TRBV6-3
CDR3aa: CASSTIGTGGDTQYF
CDR3nt: TGTGCCAGCAGTACCATCGGGACAGGCGGAGATACGCAGTATTTT

abundance: few
d_gene: TRBD2
j_gene: TRBJ2-3
v_gene: TRBV7-6
CDR3aa: CASSLAGAGPFTDTQYF
CDR3nt: TGTGCCAGCAGCTTAGCGGGAGCGGGGCCCTTCACAGATACGCAGTATTTT

abundance: NA
d_gene: NA
j_gene: TRBJ2-5
v_gene: TRBV4-1
CDR3aa: CASSQTVKETQYF
CDR3nt: TGCGCCAGCAGCCAGACGGTGAAAGAGACCCAGTACTTC

abundance: few
d_gene: TRBD1
j_gene: TRBJ1-2
v_gene: TRBV6-5
CDR3aa: CASSSGQGGYTF
CDR3nt: TGTGCCAGCAGTTCGGGACAGGGCGGCTACACCTTC

abundance: NA
d_gene: NA
j_gene: TRBJ2-3
v_gene: TRBV9
CDR3aa: CASSVDPGRTSSTDTQYF
CDR3nt: TGTGCCAGCAGCGTAGATCCGGGGAGGACCTCTAGCACAGATACGCAGTATTTT

abundance: NA
d_gene: NA
j_gene: TRBJ2-5
v_gene: TRBV18
CDR3aa: CASSPSVRAQETQYF
CDR3nt: TGTGCCAGCTCGCCGTCCGTGAGGGCACAAGAGACCCAGTACTTC

abundance: few
d_gene: NA
j_gene: TRBJ2-7
v_gene: TRBV4-1
CDR3aa: CASSEGGTYEQYF
CDR3nt: TGCGCCAGCAGTGAGGGCGGAACCTACGAGCAGTACTTC

abundance: NA
d_gene: TRBD1
j_gene: TRBJ1-1
v_gene: TRBV12-3/TRBV12-4
CDR3aa: CASGQGASLRTEAFF
CDR3nt: TGTGCCAGCGGACAGGGGGCGTCTCTGCGCACTGAAGCTTTCTTT

abundance: few
d_gene: NA
j_gene: TRBJ1-2
v_gene: TRBV25-1
CDR3aa: CASSEYQDSYGYTF
CDR3nt: TGTGCCAGCAGTGAATACCAGGACAGCTATGGCTACACCTTC

abundance: NA
d_gene: NA
j_gene: TRBJ1-2
v_gene: TRBV19
CDR3aa: CASSIGDLGWGGYTF
CDR3nt: TGTGCCAGTAGTATAGGCGACCTTGGCTGGGGTGGCTACACCTTC

abundance: NA
d_gene: TRBD1
j_gene: TRBJ1-1
v_gene: TRBV2
CDR3aa: CASSEWGQGSPEAFF
CDR3nt: TGTGCCAGCAGTGAATGGGGACAGGGGTCGCCTGAAGCTTTCTTT

abundance: NA
d_gene: TRBD2
j_gene: TRBJ2-7
v_gene: TRBV5-1
CDR3aa: CASIPPGRDAEQYF
CDR3nt: TGCGCCAGCATCCCCCCCGGGAGGGACGCCGAGCAGTACTTC

abundance: few
d_gene: NA
j_gene: TRBJ2-1
v_gene: TRBV5-1
CDR3aa: CASRYWAGGYNEQFF
CDR3nt: TGCGCCAGCAGGTATTGGGCTGGAGGCTACAATGAGCAGTTCTTC

abundance: few
d_gene: NA
j_gene: TRBJ2-7
v_gene: TRBV5-5
CDR3aa: CASSLLTLPYEQYF
CDR3nt: TGTGCCAGCAGCTTGCTCACCCTCCCCTACGAGCAGTACTTC

abundance: few
d_gene: TRBD1
j_gene: TRBJ1-3
v_gene: TRBV12-3/TRBV12-4
CDR3aa: CASSQGQGATTGNTIYF
CDR3nt: TGTGCCAGCAGTCAAGGACAGGGTGCAACTACTGGAAACACCATATATTTT